These 9 T cell receptor beta chains share one sample of origin, sequenced in a study of post-analysis software for immune sequencing data. Unique molecular identifiers featured in each of the TCR beta cDNA libraries. TCRdb fed the PCR reads into MiXCR, producing one record per CDR3 protein. Among about 160,000 distinct CDR3 sequences, about 36% were seen once, and the ten largest hold 25% to 35%. Source: blood, taken after autologous hematopoietic stem cell transplantation. All receptors derive from a girl aged 10 to 17 with multiple sclerosis.

This clonotype was detected a few times. The chain couples TRBV29-1 to TRBJ2-7; the match to TRBD2 covers 7 bases. Germline V CDR1 and CDR2: SQVTM, ANQGSEA. CDR3 length: 15 residues. Trimming took 1 base from V and 3 from J; bases not matched to a gene: 9. The CDR3 sequence: CSVEAPTAGNYEQYF. In DNA form, the CDR3 reads TGCAGCGTTGAAGCCCCGACAGCGGGGAACTACGAGCAGTACTTC.

The chain is built from TRBV25-1 and TRBJ1-1, with D unresolved. V lost 3 bases and J lost 11, with 16 bases in between. Looked up from germline, CDR1 is MGHDK and CDR2 is SYGVNS. This CDR3 region has 13 residues. CDR3 residues: CASSDPIALSAFF. DNA of the CDR3: TGTGCCAGCAGTGACCCTATAGCACTGAGTGCTTTCTTT.

This clonotype was picked up one time. In nucleotides, the CDR3 is TGTGCCAGCAGCTTATATCGGGAAGCGAACACTGAAGCTTTCTTT. Translation gives CASSLYREANTEAFF. The rearrangement joins TRBV7-9 to TRBJ1-1; D call uncertain. The CDR3 is made up of 15 amino acids. CDR1 and CDR2 (germline): SEHNR, FQNEAQ (reference sequence). V gave up 2 bases and J gave up 1 base, with 11 bases separating them.

J is TRBJ1-1 and V is TRBV4-2; 7 nucleotides match TRBD1. This CDR3 region has 15 residues. Germline V gene data show CDR1 as LGHNA and CDR2 as YNFKEQ. After removal of 5 bases from V and 0 bases from J, the junction contained 6 bases not matched to a gene. Written as DNA, the CDR3 is TGTGCCAGCAGCGCGCCCGGGACAGTGAACACTGAAGCTTTCTTT. It specifies CASSAPGTVNTEAFF.

The V call is TRBV18, the J call TRBJ2-7; TRBD1 agrees at 10 bases. V lost 3 bases, J lost 5 bases, and 7 bases stayed unmatched. The germline V gene encodes CDR1 KGHSH and CDR2 LQKENI. The CDR3 runs to 15 residues. CDR3 coding DNA: TGTGCCAGCTCACCCTTGGACAGGGGGTACGACGAGCAGTACTTC. The encoded protein is CASSPLDRGYDEQYF.

The gene calls are TRBV6-6 and TRBJ2-5; 8 bases are shared with TRBD1. The J call may not be correct, given that the DNA end is closer to TRBJ2-7. The germline V gene encodes CDR1 MNHNY and CDR2 SVGAGI (reference sequence). This CDR3 comprises 15 residues. The CDR3 region is CASSSPGQALYEQYF. CDR3 nucleotide sequence: TGTGCCAGCAGTTCTCCGGGACAGGCACTCTACGAGCAGTACTTC.

Worth noting for this clonotype: At one end, the junction sequence differs from germline, possibly due to a read error. V and J are TRBV27 and TRBJ1-6; the D is unclear. This CDR3 region has 13 residues. The germline V gene has CDR1 MNHEY and CDR2 SMNVEV (reference sequence). CDR3: CASSLAGNSPPHF. The CDR3 DNA sequence: TGTGCCAGCAGTTTGGCGGGGAATTCACCCCCCCACTTT.

J is TRBJ2-1 and V is TRBV7-8, with 7 nucleotides matching TRBD2. This CDR3 spans 15 amino acids. Germline CDR1 SGHVS, CDR2 FQNEAQ. V shed 2 bases, J shed 9 bases, and the junction held 10 bases outside the gene matches. The CDR3 nucleotides read TGTGCCAGCAGCTTAAGAGGGGAGGGCCCGCCTGAGCAGTTCTTC. Encoded protein: CASSLRGEGPPEQFF.

With respect to this clonotype: Given a much more abundant clone one base away, this may be a read error. The chain recombines TRBV28 with TRBJ2-7, with D hard to call. V dropped 5 bases and J dropped 2 bases, with 1 base sitting between them. The CDR3 extends over 10 amino acids. Germline assignment: CDR1 MDHEN and CDR2 SYDVKM. The CDR3, as DNA: TGTGCCAGCAGTACCTACGAGCAGTACTTC. Protein sequence: CASSTYEQYF.